This record concerns one TCR beta chain sequence. This receptor's antigen is unknown. It has no much larger one-base neighbor in the sample; base qualities were not kept. The library relied on the immunoSEQ multiplex PCR assay. For the multiplex PCR, a mixture combining 60 forward primers for TCR Vbeta segments and 13 reverse primers for TCR Jbeta segments was used. The CDR3 region of rearranged TCR beta genes was amplified from genomic DNA by a multiplex PCR assay. Amplified TCR beta libraries were sequenced as 87-base-pair reads on the Illumina HiSeq System. The authors' analysis ran thus. A later analysis counted tens of millions of unique TCR beta chains across the 600 to 850 repertoires, and some 12 million of these chains were shared by at least two donors. A nearest-neighbor algorithm error-corrected the raw reads and collapsed the reads into unique sequences, merging closely related sequences to remove PCR and sequencing errors. Alignment of CDR3 sequences to IMGT reference sequences was used to assign V, D and J gene segments. For a sequence to be retained, at least a six-nucleotide match to both a V gene segment and a J gene segment was required. A rearrangement counted as productive if the CDR3 had no stop codons and remained in frame with V and J, and every other rearrangement counted as non-productive. Following IMGT convention, CDR3 was defined as the stretch from the second conserved V-encoded cysteine to the conserved J-encoded phenylalanine. Sequences without an unambiguous match to a single V gene segment were excluded from the earlier analysis of almost 600 of the donors. An earlier analysis of several hundred of the donors called V segments functional above 56.7% productive rearrangements and segregating when the between-donor standard deviation exceeded 5%. To diagnose cytomegalovirus status from the catalog of TCR beta chain sequences, a statistical classification framework was built. A later analysis assigned V and J genes by comparing TCR nucleotide sequences with IMGT/GENE-DB human TR gene sequences. In a later analysis, CDR3 sequences and most-parsimonious VDJ recombination scenarios were assigned using the TCRdist pipeline. In a later analysis, each TCR beta chain was defined by its CDR3 amino acid sequence together with its V-gene family, and reads lacking a unique V-gene family were excluded. In a later analysis, approximately 590 highly shared, low-generation-probability nucleotide sequences were removed to address suspected cross-contamination and a sequencing artifact. For each public chain, a later analysis derived a clonal expansion index from normalized ranks of inferred template counts within each repertoire. Generation probabilities in a later analysis came from a VDJ recombination model fitted to out-of-frame rearrangements, and those results were checked against IGoR. In a later analysis, hypergeometric tests were used to score TCR-TCR, TCR-HLA and TCR-CMV co-occurrence, with a repertoire-size bias correction applied to TCR pairs. A later analysis estimated false discovery rates by permuting HLA or CMV assignments 20 times. In a later analysis, co-occurring TCRs were grouped with DBSCAN, and TCRdist sequence similarity was added when clustering was performed within HLA-allele-positive subsets. For co-occurrence clustering, repertoires with fewer than 30,000 or more than 120,000 public chains were excluded, along with five repertoires with anomalous nucleotide sharing. TCRdb limited this immuneACCESS table to in-frame rearrangements with V and J called. A share of clones is missing; checked studies link under half to unresolved V genes, and the rest is unexplained. V, J and clone size were drawn from that table, and D and trimming were deduced from the DNA. Counted in this sample were about 190,000 clones; about 69% of them appeared once. The ten largest clones represent about 4.6% of the sample.

This record belongs to a study of cytomegalovirus exposure and HLA in healthy donors (dated by TCRdb to about 2017). Describing the broader study: According to an earlier analysis of around 600 of the donors, 150 million to 200 million T cells yielded some 110 million unique TCR beta sequences and around 280 Gb of sequence data. Approximately 330 gigabases of sequencing data and tens of millions of unique TCR sequences made up an early release that covered approximately 700 HLA-typed donors. The genetic ancestry cluster associated with self-reported Caucasian donors included approximately 85% of the roughly 360 genotyped donors. The study aimed to test whether cataloging public T cell receptors could reveal signatures of past pathogen exposure. The T cell repertoires of about 700 subjects were profiled by immunosequencing and related to cytomegalovirus serostatus. Besides the first cohort of roughly 660 subjects, a separate validation cohort made up of 120 different subjects was used. To predict cytomegalovirus infection status, the study combined high-throughput TCR immunosequencing, statistical association of individual TCRs with disease status, and machine learning. A later analysis re-analyzed previously published TCR beta repertoires from 666 donors and added high-resolution HLA genotyping to study TCR occurrence patterns. Rather than drawing on any new phenotypic data, the later analysis identified candidate immune exposures from TCR beta sequences and the way those sequences occurred across donors. An earlier analysis of 587 of the donors applied high-throughput TCR beta sequencing to assess whether each TCR beta V gene segment acted as functional or pseudogenic. Donor age, sex, ethnicity and CMV serostatus were compiled alongside the repertoire data. A later genetic analysis used genome-wide SNP genotypes for about 65% of the 666 donors, treating that subset as a discovery cohort. Every discovery cohort repertoire had been produced on one sequencing platform. Class I and class II HLA loci were covered by the typing at four-digit resolution. Typing coverage differed by locus: A, B, C, DRB1 and DQB1 were typed in roughly 620-630 donors, DQA1 in approximately 520, DPA1 in around 600, and DPB1 in around 440. Because of strong linkage in the cohort, roughly five DR-DQ haplotypes were treated as single units for association and clustering. Among 300 to 500 genotyped donors of the cohort, an average of roughly 230,000 unique TCR beta nucleotide sequences was sequenced per donor, of which roughly 17% were non-productive. General conclusions and limits of the study: At a false discovery rate of 0.05, a later analysis linked around 17,000 TCR beta sequences to specific HLA alleles. In a later analysis, TCR association rates were found to vary across HLA loci, with the most associated TCRs seen for DRB1 alleles and the fewest for HLA-C alleles. In vitro tests confirmed that three of the cytomegalovirus-associated TCR beta chains recognize cytomegalovirus antigens. V-gene and J-gene trimming of TCR beta chains was associated with a missense DCLRE1C variant in a later genetic analysis, and the association was replicated in an independent cohort. The only immune exposure information available for the cohort was CMV serostatus. In a later analysis, most CMV-associated TCR beta chains were found to appear HLA-restricted, with HLA associations seemingly driven largely by CMV exposure. Because counts were too low, some 17 rarely observed V segments, including chromosome 9 orphons, were left out of the earlier analysis of about 500 of the donors. In an earlier analysis of approximately 600 of the donors, most TCR beta V segments were observed in productive rearrangements about 87% or about 30% of the time, broadly matching IMGT annotations. A further reported finding was that TCR beta sequences accurately predicted the HLA-A and HLA-B alleles for most subjects in the first cohort. HLA typing was unavailable for some donors at each locus, so association tests used only the typed subset. Presence/absence analyses assumed roughly uniform sequencing depth across donors, an assumption that may not hold. Correlated functional status among segregating V segments might be attributable to linkage disequilibrium, but an unknown experimental factor could not be ruled out. When HLA alleles, especially DR and DQ, strongly co-occurred, attributing TCR associations to individual alleles was difficult. This cohort had only TCR beta chains sequenced, and the lack of alpha or paired-chain data limited which features could be detected. In a later analysis, HLA-associated TCR beta chains were found to be more clonally expanded and to have lower generation probabilities than equally common non-associated chains. Compared with the approximately 600-donor mean, donors in an Asian-associated ancestry cluster had fewer N-insertions in productive TCRs, according to a later genetic analysis. In both the original and validation cohorts, the classifier was reported to diagnose cytomegalovirus status with high specificity and sensitivity. The authors suggested that the approach could potentially be generalized to other disease states and immunological phenotypes. Most TCR sequences were seen in very few donors, while some public TCRs were found in many individuals. In the study, around 150 TCR beta chains were listed as associated with cytomegalovirus. A cluster of highly shared sequence variants was judged likely to be a technical artifact of the sequencing pipeline. In a later analysis, several top co-occurrence clusters were reported to appear linked to parvovirus B19, influenza, CMV and Epstein-Barr virus.

The cohort consisted of some 730 healthy bone marrow donors. All cohort members were sampled while nominally healthy, although unrecorded immune exposures were likely present. The donor tested CMV seropositive, placing the donor among the 310 or so seropositive members of the cohort. A peripheral blood sample was provided by each donor, and peripheral blood mononuclear cells were used for TCR beta sequencing. The Qiagen DNeasy Blood Extraction Kit was used to extract genomic DNA from the blood cell samples. Sequencing input: PBMCs. The receptor was derived from a young man in good health and CMV-seropositive.

The DNA is as follows: TGTGCCAGCTCACCCCCTACGGGAACGGATACGCAGTATTTT. Protein translation: CASSPPTGTDTQYF. The rearranged chain carries TRBV18 and TRBJ2-3, with TRBD2 tentatively as D gene (5 bases match). V was cut back by 3 bases and J by 6 bases, leaving a gap of 13 bases between them. The CDR3 goes from the cysteine to the phenylalanine over 14 residues. Only CDR3 DNA is held: 42 bases, read in frame from base 1. The germline V gene specifies KGHSH as CDR1 and LQKENI as CDR2.